A single sample is the source of the 12 T cell receptor beta chains below, sequenced in a study of blood T cell repertoires in COVID-19. TCRdb's table, derived via immunoSEQ multiplex PCR, lists solely in-frame clones and lacks some. The table includes 60,000 or so clones, about 89% detected once. Input material: peripheral blood. Receptors originate from a man aged 55 to 70 with acute or convalescent COVID-19.

The chain has TRBV30 and TRBJ1-4; D call uncertain. Germline V CDR1 and CDR2: GTSNPN, SVGIG (reference sequence). V shed 0 bases and J shed 7 bases, with 18 bases lying between them. This CDR3 has 16 amino acids. The CDR3 DNA sequence: TGTGCCTGGAGTGTATCTTCCAAACAAATGGCTGAAAAACTGTTTTTT. Protein: CAWSVSSKQMAEKLFF. Complete variable domain (other parts from reference TRBV30 and TRBJ1-4): SQTIHQWPATLVQPVGSPLSLECTVEGTSNPNLYWYRQAAGRGLQLLFYSVGIGQISSEVPQNLSASRPQDRQFILSSKKLLLSDSGFYLCAWSVSSKQMAEKLFFGSGTQLSVL.

The rearrangement uses TRBV6-5 and TRBJ1-5, with D perhaps matching TRBD1 (5 bases). V shed 6 bases and J shed 4 bases, with 10 bases lying between them. Germline assignment: CDR1 MNHEY and CDR2 SVGAGI. The CDR3 is 13 amino acids. This CDR3 is CASRAGHNQPQHF. The CDR3 DNA follows: TGTGCCAGCAGGGCGGGGCATAATCAGCCCCAGCATTTT.

In this sample, this clone turned up once. The rearrangement links TRBV29-1 to TRBJ1-4, with D possibly being TRBD1 (6 bases). From germline, CDR1 is SQVTM and CDR2 ANQGSEA. The CDR3 is 13 residues long. Deletions cut 7 bases from V and 2 bases from J, with 11 bases between. The CDR3 region is CSASRGTNEKLFF. Written as DNA, the CDR3 is TGCAGCGCCTCCAGGGGCACTAATGAAAAACTGTTTTTT.

V gene TRBV7-2 combines with J gene TRBJ2-1; 8 bases match TRBD2. V shed 5 bases, J shed 6 bases, and the junction held 3 bases outside the gene matches. The CDR3 contains 13 residues. Germline CDR1 and CDR2: SGHTA and FQGNSA. The CDR3 loop is CASSPGLVNEQFF. DNA for the CDR3: TGTGCCAGCAGCCCGGGACTAGTCAATGAGCAGTTCTTC. The full variable domain, completed using reference TRBV7-2 and TRBJ2-1, is GAGVSQSPSNKVTEKGKDVELRCDPISGHTALYWYRQSLGQGLEFLIYFQGNSAPDKSGLPSDRFSAERTGGSVSTLTIQRTQQEDSAVYLCASSPGLVNEQFFGPGTRLTVL.

V and J are TRBV3-1 (or the pseudogene TRBV3-2) and TRBJ1-1, with no clear D. Trimming shortened V by 2 bases and J by 0 bases, and 13 bases separated the two germline ends. CDR1 and CDR2 (germline): LGHDT, YNNKEL (reference sequence). The CDR3 is made up of 16 amino acids. The CDR3 coding sequence is TGTGCCAGCAGCCAAATAGCCGGGGAGATGAACACTGAAGCTTTCTTT. Its protein is CASSQIAGEMNTEAFF.

The chain couples TRBV10-3 to TRBJ1-1; D possibly corresponds to TRBD1 (5 bases). Germline CDR1 reads ENHRY; CDR2 reads SYGVKD. The CDR3 contains 11 residues. The ends were cut back, 4 bases at V and 8 bases at J, with 8 bases in the middle. CDR3 residues: CAISGGEEAFF. The CDR3 coding sequence is TGTGCCATCAGTGGGGGGGAAGAAGCTTTCTTT.

The rearrangement uses TRBV11-2 and TRBJ1-2; 7 positions agree with TRBD1. V shed 4 bases, J shed 2 bases, and the junction held 4 bases outside the gene matches. The CDR3 contains 14 residues. CDR1 SGHAT and CDR2 FQNNGV come from the germline V gene. CDR3 DNA sequence: TGTGCCAGCAGCTCCCTGACAGGGAACTATGGCTACACCTTC. Translation gives CASSSLTGNYGYTF. Combining the CDR3 with reference TRBV11-2 and TRBJ1-2 gives the whole variable domain EAGVAQSPRYKIIEKRQSVAFWCNPISGHATLYWYQQILGQGPKLLIQFQNNGVVDDSQLPKDRFSAERLKGVDSTLKIQPAKLEDSAVYLCASSSLTGNYGYTFGSGTRLTVV.

The chain employs TRBV19 and TRBJ1-2; 10 nucleotides agree with TRBD1. Germline CDR1 is LNHDA and CDR2 is SQIVND (reference sequence). Trimming removed 3 bases from V and 7 bases from J; junction bases left unmatched: 11. The CDR3 is made up of 16 amino acids. The CDR3 nucleotides read TGTGCCAGTAGTATCACCGGGACAGGGGATTTCGGTGGCTACACCTTC. This sequence encodes CASSITGTGDFGGYTF.

CDR3 loop: CAWTLQGAGANVLTF. The CDR3 DNA sequence: TGTGCCTGGACCTTACAGGGGGCTGGGGCCAACGTCCTGACTTTC. V usage is TRBV30 and J usage is TRBJ2-6, with 8 positions matching TRBD1. With 4 bases clipped from V and 2 bases from J, the junction kept 4 bases outside the gene matches. Germline lookup yields CDR1 GTSNPN and CDR2 SVGIG (reference sequence). This CDR3 spans 15 amino acids.

The chain employs TRBV28 and TRBJ1-3, with a tentative D call TRBD1 (6 bases). V shed 5 bases and J shed 4 bases, with 9 bases lying between them. This CDR3 spans 13 amino acids. Germline V gives CDR1 MDHEN, CDR2 SYDVKM. CDR3 DNA: TGTGCCAGCAGTCGAGGACAGGGAAACACCATATATTTT. Translated: CASSRGQGNTIYF.

This clone turned up a few times. The chain links TRBV29-1 to TRBJ2-2; 14 bases align to TRBD2. This CDR3 has 14 amino acids. Germline CDR1 is SQVTM and CDR2 is ANQGSEA. The V and J ends lost 7 bases and 7 bases, in that order; junction bases with no gene match: 5. The CDR3 nucleotides read TGCAGCGGTGGACTAGCGGGGGGAAGCGGGGAGCTGTTTTTT. Protein product: CSGGLAGGSGELFF.

V usage is TRBV5-1 and J usage is TRBJ1-2; TRBD1 matches 7 bases. Germline V gene data show CDR1 as SGHRS and CDR2 as YFSETQ. The V and J ends lost 1 base and 0 bases, in that order; junction bases with no gene match: 0. CDR3 size: 14 residues. The CDR3 coding sequence is TGCGCCAGCAGCTTGACAGGGGCTAACTATGGCTACACCTTC. Amino acid sequence: CASSLTGANYGYTF.